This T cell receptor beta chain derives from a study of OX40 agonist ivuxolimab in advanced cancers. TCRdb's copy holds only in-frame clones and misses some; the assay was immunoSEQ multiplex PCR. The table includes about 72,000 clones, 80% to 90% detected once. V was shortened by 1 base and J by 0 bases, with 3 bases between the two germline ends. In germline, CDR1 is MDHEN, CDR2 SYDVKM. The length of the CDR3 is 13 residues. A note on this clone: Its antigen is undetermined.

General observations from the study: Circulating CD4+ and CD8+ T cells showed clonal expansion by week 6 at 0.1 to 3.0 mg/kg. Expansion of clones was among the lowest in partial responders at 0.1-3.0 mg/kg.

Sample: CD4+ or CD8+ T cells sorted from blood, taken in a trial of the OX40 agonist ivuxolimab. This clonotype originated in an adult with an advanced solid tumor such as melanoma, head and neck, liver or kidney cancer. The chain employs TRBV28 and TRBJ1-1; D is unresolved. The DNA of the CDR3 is TGTGCCAGCAGTTTATCGGTGAACACTGAAGCTTTCTTT. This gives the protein CASSLSVNTEAFF.